This T cell receptor beta chain was captured by sequencing in a study of OX40 agonist ivuxolimab in advanced cancers. Background on the study: An anti-OX40 (CD134) antibody with agonistic activity, ivuxolimab, was administered to patients. Averaging approximately 60 years in age, with a range of roughly 23 to 80, the cohort was approximately 83% male.

Produced via immunoSEQ multiplex PCR; TCRdb's table is partial and in-frame only. Here the sample spans fewer than 55,000 clones, about 81% being singletons. Whole-study results and caveats: CD8+ T cells (on average) carried more expanded clones than CD4+ T cells.

The CDR3 is 15 residues long. The ends were cut back, 4 bases at V and 0 bases at J, with 11 bases in the middle. CDR1 is LNHDA and CDR2 is SQIVND in the germline V gene (reference sequence). As for this clone: Its antigen remains unidentified.

The rearrangement links TRBV19 to TRBJ2-3; maybe TRBD2 (5 bases). This TCR was sampled from an adult with an advanced solid tumor such as melanoma, head and neck, liver or kidney cancer. The sequences come from CD4+ or CD8+ T cells sorted from blood, collected in a trial of the OX40 agonist ivuxolimab. For the CDR3, the DNA is TGTGCCAGTAGTACGGACTCCACTAGCACAGATACGCAGTATTTT. Protein product: CASSTDSTSTDTQYF.